This TCR beta chain was identified in a study of Ad26.COV2.S vaccination and SARS-CoV-2 variants. Germline CDR1 and CDR2: SQVTM and ANQGSEA. The V end was cut by 4 bases, the J end by 0 bases, with 6 bases between. The CDR3 runs 12 residues. Sequencing was performed with immunoSEQ multiplex PCR; in TCRdb, only in-frame clones are kept and a portion is missing. The repertoire has around 350,000 clones, about 91% of them found once; the top ten carry under 4%. This chain uses TRBV29-1 with TRBJ2-5; no clear D gene. The receptor was derived from a human donor who had recovered from COVID-19. Sample: peripheral blood, taken after recovery from COVID-19. The CDR3 DNA sequence: TGCAGCGTTGGCTACCACCAAGAGACCCAGTACTTC. Its translation is CSVGYHQETQYF.